The 3 T cell receptor beta chains reported below all come from one sample, sequenced in a study of blood T cell repertoires in COVID-19 (dated by TCRdb to the early 2020s). The library was made by the immunoSEQ multiplex PCR assay. TCRdb re-hosts the immuneACCESS table, in-frame sequences only. Its copies lack some clones; in the studies checked, an unresolved V gene accounts for under half of them, and the cause for the rest is not known. The sample contains about 480,000 clones, roughly 91% of them found a single time. Around 8% of the sample is held by the ten biggest clonotypes. Source material: peripheral blood. These receptor sequences come from a woman aged 50 to 60 with COVID-19, enrolled during active disease.

The chain employs TRBV2 and TRBJ1-2; D possibly corresponds to TRBD1 (5 bases). CDR3 length equals 13 residues. Per germline, CDR1 SNHLY and CDR2 FYNNEI. Trimming stripped 5 bases from V and 8 bases from J, with 15 bases between. The DNA of the CDR3 is TGTGCCAGCAGTCAATCCGGACAAAGAGGCTACACCTTC. As protein: CASSQSGQRGYTF.

This chain joins TRBV5-4 and TRBJ1-4; D possibly corresponds to TRBD1 (6 bases). V shed 4 bases and J shed 5 bases, with 15 bases lying between them. Germline values: CDR1 SGHNT, CDR2 YYREEE (reference sequence). CDR3 size: 15 residues. This CDR3 reads CASSLTGQGNEKLFF. CDR3 nucleotides: TGTGCCAGCAGCCTGACGGGACAAGGAAATGAAAAACTGTTTTTT.

This chain links TRBV27 with TRBJ1-1, with TRBD1 identical over 10 bases. V was pared by 2 bases and J by 6 bases, with 3 bases of the junction left unmatched. The CDR3 spans 14 residues. Germline V gene data show CDR1 as MNHEY and CDR2 as SMNVEV (reference sequence). The CDR3 protein is CASSLRGQGSEAFF. DNA of the CDR3: TGTGCCAGCAGTTTAAGGGGACAGGGGTCTGAAGCTTTCTTT.